Listed below are T cell receptor beta chains from one sample, sequenced in a study of Graves' ophthalmopathy and Graves' hyperthyroidism. TCRdb re-derived calls from the multiplex PCR reads in MiXCR, one entry per CDR3 protein. The data hold around 1,200,000 distinct CDR3 sequences, with around a third observed a single time. The sequencing input was peripheral blood or thyroid tissue (not recorded which). These receptor sequences come from an adult man with Graves' hyperthyroidism. Both conserved end residues are part of each CDR3. A D gene is named only where the DNA matches it firmly. The size of a clone is reported for some rows only, either as once, few or many, or as a class for expanded clones.

cdr3_length	v_call	j_call	d_call	clone_size	cdr3_aa	cdr3_nt
15	TRBV5-6	TRBJ1-2	-	-	CASSLTGTSNYGYTF	TGTGCCAGCAGCTTGACAGGGACATCCAACTATGGCTACACCTTC
13	TRBV29-1	TRBJ2-7	TRBD1	-	CSVDAGQGSEQYF	TGCAGCGTGGATGCGGGACAGGGGTCCGAGCAGTACTTC
15	TRBV10-3	TRBJ1-5	-	-	CAISVTGTPGQPQHF	TGTGCCATCAGTGTTACAGGGACACCGGGTCAGCCCCAGCATTTT
15	TRBV7-2	TRBJ1-6	-	many	CASSRGVSYNSPLHF	TGTGCCAGCAGCCGAGGGGTATCCTATAATTCACCCCTCCACTTT
17	TRBV19	TRBJ2-6	TRBD1	-	CASRGISGTGPANVLTF	TGTGCCAGTAGAGGGATTTCCGGGACAGGCCCCGCCAACGTCCTGACTTTC
12	TRBV20-1	TRBJ2-7	-	-	CSAPSGTSEQYF	TGCAGTGCTCCTTCAGGGACATCCGAGCAGTACTTC
15	TRBV10-2	TRBJ2-1	TRBD2	-	CASRPGLAAYNEQFF	TGCGCCAGCCGCCCGGGACTAGCGGCCTACAATGAGCAGTTCTTC
16	TRBV6-5	TRBJ2-7	TRBD1	-	CASGRDREGFLYEQYF	TGTGCCAGCGGTCGGGACAGGGAAGGCTTTCTCTACGAGCAGTACTTC
13	TRBV29-1	TRBJ1-1	TRBD1	many	CSVQTGVVAEAFF	TGCAGCGTCCAGACAGGGGTGGTCGCTGAAGCTTTCTTT
17	TRBV29-1	TRBJ1-5	-	many	CSATIGAGRYSNQPQHF	TGCAGCGCCACCATTGGGGCGGGTCGATATAGCAATCAGCCCCAGCATTTT
13	TRBV7-9	TRBJ2-5	-	-	CAATSGAQETQYF	TGTGCCGCCACCTCGGGGGCCCAAGAGACCCAGTACTTC
14	TRBV5-4	TRBJ1-1	-	-	CASSFLGGRTEAFF	TGTGCCAGCAGCTTTTTGGGGGGGCGCACTGAAGCTTTCTTT
14	TRBV30	TRBJ1-2	-	-	CAWRGDAVNYGYTF	TGTGCCTGGAGAGGGGACGCAGTAAACTATGGCTACACCTTC
13	TRBV15	TRBJ2-5	-	many	CATSRAGQETQYF	TGTGCCACCAGCAGAGCTGGACAAGAGACCCAGTACTTC
18	TRBV7-8	TRBJ2-7	TRBD1	few	CASSQAGTGATKLYEQYF	TGCGCCAGCAGCCAAGCTGGTACAGGGGCGACGAAGTTGTACGAGCAGTACTTC
15	TRBV7-9	TRBJ2-7	TRBD1	many	CASSNTGTGVYEQYF	TGTGCCAGCAGCAACACCGGGACAGGGGTCTACGAGCAGTACTTC
11	TRBV29-1	TRBJ2-5	-	many	CSVAGYETQYF	TGCAGCGTTGCGGGTTACGAGACCCAGTACTTC
15	TRBV19	TRBJ1-5	-	many	CASSLVVYSNQPQHF	TGTGCCAGTAGCCTGGTGGTTTATAGCAATCAGCCCCAGCATTTT
15	TRBV5-4	TRBJ2-2	TRBD2	-	CASSSAGFNTGELFF	TGTGCCAGCAGCTCAGCGGGGTTCAACACCGGGGAGCTGTTTTTT
14	TRBV19	TRBJ1-5	-	many	CASSAGGRNQPQHF	TGTGCCAGCAGTGCGGGGGGGAGGAATCAGCCCCAGCATTTT
15	TRBV10-3	TRBJ1-2	TRBD1	-	CAISDLTGDTSVYTF	TGTGCCATCAGTGATCTTACAGGGGACACGTCGGTCTACACCTTC
12	TRBV29-1	TRBJ1-4	-	-	CSVRSGNEKLFF	TGCAGCGTCCGCTCAGGTAACGAAAAACTGTTTTTT
15	TRBV25-1	TRBJ1-2	-	many	CASSGAGGAHYGYTF	TGTGCCAGCAGTGGGGCCGGGGGGGCTCACTATGGCTACACCTTC
14	TRBV9	TRBJ1-1	-	many	CASSVVTGDTEAFF	TGTGCCAGCAGCGTAGTAACAGGAGACACTGAAGCTTTCTTT
14	TRBV29-1	TRBJ2-3	-	few	CSVESRPSTDTQYF	TGCAGCGTTGAAAGCAGGCCTAGCACAGATACGCAGTATTTT
15	TRBV9	TRBJ2-5	-	few	CASSVEGSMKETQYF	TGTGCCAGCAGCGTAGAAGGTAGCATGAAAGAGACCCAGTACTTC
15	TRBV2	TRBJ2-2	TRBD2	-	CASRGTSGVPGELFF	TGTGCCAGCAGAGGGACTAGCGGGGTCCCCGGGGAGCTGTTTTTT
15	TRBV20-1	TRBJ1-5	-	many	CSARDLGAGNQPQHF	TGCAGTGCTAGAGATCTTGGGGCAGGGAATCAGCCCCAGCATTTT
15	TRBV4-3	TRBJ2-2	TRBD2	few	CASSLSGSPTGELFF	TGCGCCAGCAGCCTGAGCGGGAGTCCCACCGGGGAGCTGTTTTTT
12	TRBV7-2	TRBJ2-5	TRBD1	-	CASSSKQGAQYF	TGTGCCAGCAGCTCCAAGCAGGGGGCCCAGTACTTC
13	TRBV20-1	TRBJ2-7	-	many	CSARRTLTYEQYF	TGCAGTGCTAGAAGGACGCTAACCTACGAGCAGTACTTC
15	TRBV10-3	TRBJ2-7	TRBD2	-	CANDLFSGRANEQYF	TGTGCTAATGACCTCTTTAGCGGGAGGGCCAACGAGCAGTACTTC
15	TRBV7-2	TRBJ2-7	TRBD1	-	CASSLAPDRPHEQYF	TGTGCCAGCAGCTTAGCCCCGGACAGGCCGCACGAGCAGTACTTC
12	TRBV29-1	TRBJ2-5	-	many	CSVVFSQETQYF	TGCAGCGTTGTTTTCAGCCAAGAGACCCAGTACTTC
12	TRBV12-3/TRBV12-4	TRBJ1-2	-	few	CASSPRGRGHTF	TGTGCCAGCAGTCCCAGGGGTCGCGGCCACACCTTC
13	TRBV10-3	TRBJ1-1	-	few	CAISESKGTEAFF	TGTGCCATCAGTGAGTCGAAGGGGACTGAAGCTTTCTTT
17	TRBV7-2	TRBJ2-7	TRBD1	-	CASSPPTGTGISYEQYF	TGTGCCAGCAGCCCCCCGACAGGGACAGGCATCTCCTACGAGCAGTACTTC
15	TRBV19	TRBJ2-1	-	-	CASSPDLRGYNEQFF	TGTGCCAGTAGCCCTGACCTCCGGGGCTACAATGAGCAGTTCTTC
11	TRBV6-2/TRBV6-3	TRBJ1-1	-	few	CASSYKGGAFF	TGTGCCAGCAGTTATAAGGGCGGAGCTTTCTTT
15	TRBV4-1	TRBJ2-7	TRBD1	few	CASSVHRDSTYEQYF	TGCGCCAGCAGCGTACACCGGGACAGTACCTACGAGCAGTACTTC
14	TRBV7-8	TRBJ2-7	TRBD1	many	CASSLGGTGGEQYF	TGTGCCAGCAGCTTAGGAGGGACAGGCGGAGAGCAGTACTTC
15	TRBV7-2	TRBJ2-7	TRBD1	once	CASSSLGGQGREQYF	TGTGCCAGCAGCTCCCTAGGGGGACAGGGTCGCGAGCAGTACTTC
16	TRBV19	TRBJ1-2	-	many	CASSTRPLGGGYGYTF	TGTGCCAGTAGTACCAGACCGCTCGGGGGAGGCTATGGCTACACCTTC
10	TRBV2	TRBJ2-7	-	-	CASIADEQYF	TGTGCCAGCATAGCCGACGAGCAGTACTTC
13	TRBV29-1	TRBJ1-2	TRBD1	-	CSVEGQGNHGYTF	TGCAGCGTTGAAGGACAGGGTAACCATGGCTACACCTTC
15	TRBV11-2	TRBJ2-7	-	few	CASSFSGRNNYEQYF	TGTGCCAGCAGCTTTTCTGGGCGGAACAACTACGAGCAGTACTTC
19	TRBV6-2/TRBV6-3	TRBJ1-4	-	few	CASSYSSNRDSATNEKLFF	TGTGCCAGCAGTTACTCGAGTAATCGCGACAGTGCAACTAATGAAAAACTGTTTTTT
15	TRBV29-1	TRBJ2-2	TRBD1	many	CSVVPGQGATGELFF	TGCAGCGTTGTGCCGGGACAGGGGGCGACCGGGGAGCTGTTTTTT